Below, 2 T cell receptor beta chains from the same sample are listed, as sequenced in a study of T cell responses to AZD1222 COVID-19 vaccine. Measured with immunoSEQ multiplex PCR; TCRdb has only the in-frame clones, and not every one. Of approximately 130,000 clones in the sample, 91% are singletons; the top ten hold approximately 5.9%. This specimen was peripheral blood, taken on day 0 of AZD1222 vaccination. Receptor source: an adult in good health.

In its sample, this clone was seen a few times. V is TRBV11-2 and J is TRBJ2-7; 8 bases align to TRBD1. CDR1 is SGHAT and CDR2 is FQNNGV in the germline V gene. The CDR3 sequence is 13 residues long. The trim removed 4 bases at V and 3 bases at J, leaving 2 bases unmatched. CDR3 DNA: TGTGCCAGCAGCTATGGACAGGGCTACGAGCAGTACTTC. Residues: CASSYGQGYEQYF.

The chain employs TRBV5-6 and TRBJ1-1, with D uncertain. Germline assignment: CDR1 SGHDT and CDR2 YYEEEE. V was pared by 3 bases and J by 2 bases, with 14 bases between. The CDR3 has 15 residues. The CDR3: CASSSPFGRNTEAFF. The CDR3 DNA sequence: TGTGCCAGCAGCTCTCCCTTCGGTCGCAACACTGAAGCTTTCTTT.